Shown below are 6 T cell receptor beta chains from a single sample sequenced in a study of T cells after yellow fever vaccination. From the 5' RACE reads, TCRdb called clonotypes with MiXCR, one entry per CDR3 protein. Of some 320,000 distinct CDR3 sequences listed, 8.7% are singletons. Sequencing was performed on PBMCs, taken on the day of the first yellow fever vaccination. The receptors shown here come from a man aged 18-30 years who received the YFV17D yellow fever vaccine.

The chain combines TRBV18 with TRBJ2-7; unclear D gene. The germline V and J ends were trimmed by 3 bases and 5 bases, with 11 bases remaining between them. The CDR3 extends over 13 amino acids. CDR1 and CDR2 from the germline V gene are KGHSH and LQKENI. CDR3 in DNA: TGTGCCAGCTCACCTTATTTCAGCAACGAGCAGTACTTC. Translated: CASSPYFSNEQYF.

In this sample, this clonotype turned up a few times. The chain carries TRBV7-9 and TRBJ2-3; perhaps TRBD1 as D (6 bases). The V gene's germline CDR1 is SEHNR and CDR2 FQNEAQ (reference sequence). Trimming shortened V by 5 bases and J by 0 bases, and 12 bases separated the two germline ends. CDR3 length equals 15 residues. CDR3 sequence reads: CASSGRQVSTDTQYF. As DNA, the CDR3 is TGTGCCAGCAGCGGTCGACAGGTTAGCACAGATACGCAGTATTTT. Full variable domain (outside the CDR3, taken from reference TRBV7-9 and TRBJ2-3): DTGVSQNPRHKITKRGQNVTFRCDPISEHNRLYWYRQTLGQGPEFLTYFQNEAQLEKSRLLSDRFSAERPKGSFSTLEIQRTEQGDSAMYLCASSGRQVSTDTQYFGPGTRLTVL.

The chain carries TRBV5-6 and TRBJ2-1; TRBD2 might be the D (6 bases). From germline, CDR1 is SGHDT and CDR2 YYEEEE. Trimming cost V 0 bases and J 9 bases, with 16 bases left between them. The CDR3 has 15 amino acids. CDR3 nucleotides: TGTGCCAGCAGCTTGGTTGCGGGGCCGATGAGTGAGCAGTTCTTC. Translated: CASSLVAGPMSEQFF.

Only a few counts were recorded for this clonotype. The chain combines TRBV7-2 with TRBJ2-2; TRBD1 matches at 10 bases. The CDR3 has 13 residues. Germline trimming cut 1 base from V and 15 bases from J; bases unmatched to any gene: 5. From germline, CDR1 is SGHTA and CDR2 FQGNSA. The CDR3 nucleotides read TGTGCCAGCAGCTTAGGTCGGGACAGGGGTTTGTTTTTT. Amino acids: CASSLGRDRGLFF.

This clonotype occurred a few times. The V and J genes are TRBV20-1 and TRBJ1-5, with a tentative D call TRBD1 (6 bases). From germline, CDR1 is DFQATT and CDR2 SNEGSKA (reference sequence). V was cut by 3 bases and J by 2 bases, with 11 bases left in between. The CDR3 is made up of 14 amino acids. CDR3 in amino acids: CSASDRTGNQPQHF. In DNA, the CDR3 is TGCAGTGCTAGCGACAGGACGGGCAATCAGCCCCAGCATTTT.

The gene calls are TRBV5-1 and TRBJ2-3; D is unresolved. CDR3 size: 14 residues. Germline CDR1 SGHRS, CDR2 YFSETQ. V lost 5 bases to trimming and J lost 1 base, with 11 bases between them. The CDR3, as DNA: TGCGCCAGCAGTGGTCTTCCCGGCACAGATACGCAGTATTTT. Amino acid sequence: CASSGLPGTDTQYF.